This paragraph reports one T cell receptor (beta chain). TCRdb passed the RT-PCR reads through MiXCR, listing each CDR3 protein once. The table shows 650,000 to 800,000 distinct CDR3 sequences, with around 14% occurring only once. The CDR3 runs to 15 residues. Deletions cut 5 bases from V and 1 base from J, with 11 bases between. The TCR comes from a female donor in good health, serving as a healthy control. The chain recombines TRBV12-3 or TRBV12-4 with TRBJ2-2; maybe TRBD2 (6 bases). Sequencing used memory CD4+ T cells from blood. CDR3 DNA sequence: TGTGCCAGCAGTATGGGACTTCAGAACACCGGGGAGCTGTTTTTT. Amino acid sequence: CASSMGLQNTGELFF.